This T cell receptor (beta chain) originates from a study of a mutant IDH1 vaccine in newly diagnosed glioma. The wider study: At week 47 came visit V13, while visit V12 had come at week 35.

Remarks on this clone: What it recognizes is unknown.

Germline values: CDR1 SGHAT, CDR2 FQNNGV. The CDR3 extends over 13 amino acids. Trimming pared 1 base from V and 8 bases from J, leaving 11 bases between. Time point described: week 35, safety follow-up. Doses comprised 300 ug of mutant IDH1 20-mer peptide each, plus topical imiquimod. This table comes from immunoSEQ multiplex PCR, and its TCRdb copy is limited to in-frame clones, with some not included. This table holds 50,000 to 70,000 clones, around 80% found once. The chain carries TRBV11-2 and TRBJ1-2, with D unresolved. The sample consisted of PBMCs, taken from a glioma patient whose treatment included an IDH1 peptide vaccine. The TCR originated in a man aged 25 to 40 with glioma. The CDR3 DNA is TGTGCCAGCAGCTTAGGCGTAGACCGGGGCTACACCTTC. Encoded protein: CASSLGVDRGYTF.